Below are 14 T cell receptor beta chains sequenced from a single sample in a study of blood T cell repertoires in COVID-19. The assay was immunoSEQ multiplex PCR, and TCRdb's table has in-frame clones only and misses some. The sample includes tens of thousands of clones, over 80% seen only once; the top ten take 9%. The specimen sequenced was peripheral blood. The source of these receptors is a human donor in a cohort sampled during active COVID-19.

The V gene is TRBV29-1, the J gene TRBJ2-7, with TRBD1 matching over 9 bases. V trimming: 4 bases; J trimming: 7 bases; junction bases outside the gene matches: 2. This CDR3 has 11 residues. CDR1 is SQVTM, CDR2 ANQGSEA, per germline. For the CDR3, the DNA is TGCAGCGTTGGCGACAGGGGGGAGCAGTACTTC. Amino acids: CSVGDRGEQYF.

The rearrangement joins TRBV7-2 to TRBJ1-6, with a tentative D call TRBD1 (5 bases). Between the trimmed V and J ends, which lost 0 bases and 10 bases, there was a span of 19 bases. The CDR3 is 17 amino acids. CDR1 is SGHTA and CDR2 is FQGNSA in the germline V gene. The CDR3 is CASSLAELGGLGSPLHF. The CDR3 DNA follows: TGTGCCAGCAGCTTAGCGGAGTTGGGGGGATTAGGCTCACCCCTCCACTTT.

This sequence joins TRBV5-1 and TRBJ2-7; D is undetermined. The CDR3 loop spans 14 amino acids. Trimming shortened V by 0 bases and J by 2 bases, and 9 bases separated the two germline ends. CDR1 and CDR2 from the germline V gene are SGHRS and YFSETQ. The CDR3: CASSLVPGTYEQYF. In DNA, the CDR3 is TGCGCCAGCAGCTTGGTTCCAGGCACCTACGAGCAGTACTTC.

This sequence joins TRBV7-6 and TRBJ2-7; perhaps TRBD2 as D (6 bases). CDR1 is SGHVS and CDR2 is FNYEAQ in the germline V gene. Trimming left V 4 bases short and J 0 bases short, with 13 bases between. CDR3 length: 15 amino acids. The CDR3 region is CASSWGDGSSYEQYF. The CDR3 DNA is TGTGCCAGCAGCTGGGGCGACGGGAGCTCCTACGAGCAGTACTTC.

V is TRBV15 and J is TRBJ1-5; D possibly corresponds to TRBD1 (6 bases). The ends were cut back, 6 bases at V and 6 bases at J, with 15 bases in the middle. The CDR3 spans 14 residues. CDR1 and CDR2 (germline): LNHNV, YYDKDF (reference sequence). The CDR3 DNA reads as TGTGCCACCAGTCGCGTACTAGGGGGTCAGCCCCAGCATTTT. The encoded protein is CATSRVLGGQPQHF.

The chain joins TRBV3-1 (or the pseudogene TRBV3-2) to TRBJ2-2; 8 bases agree with TRBD1. Per the germline V gene, CDR1 is LGHDT and CDR2 is YNNKEL (reference sequence). V lost 4 bases and J lost 0; bases outside the gene matches: 4. The CDR3 totals 16 residues. The CDR3 sequence is CASSRGQGTNTGELFF. The CDR3 nucleotides read TGTGCCAGCAGCCGTGGACAGGGTACGAACACCGGGGAGCTGTTTTTT.

The chain recombines TRBV15 with TRBJ1-2; D is unclear. V dropped 0 bases and J dropped 4 bases, with 3 bases sitting between them. The germline V gene encodes CDR1 LNHNV and CDR2 YYDKDF (reference sequence). This CDR3 region has 12 residues. The CDR3 loop reads CATSRDIYGYTF. CDR3 bases: TGTGCCACCAGCAGAGACATCTATGGCTACACCTTC.

The CDR3 DNA reads as TGTGCCAGCAGTGCCGGGACAGTCTATGGCTACACCTTC. The encoded protein is CASSAGTVYGYTF. The chain uses TRBV2 and TRBJ1-2; 7 bases match TRBD1. The V segment lost 4 bases and the J segment 4 bases; nucleotides outside the gene matches: 3. Germline CDR1 is SNHLY and CDR2 is FYNNEI. This CDR3 has 13 amino acids.

The V gene is TRBV29-1, the J gene TRBJ1-5, with TRBD1 identical over 7 bases. Germline V gene data show CDR1 as SQVTM and CDR2 as ANQGSEA. V shed 5 bases and J 3 bases; nucleotides not matched to a gene: 7. This CDR3 spans 14 amino acids. The CDR3 protein is CSVSSDRDNQPQHF. DNA for the CDR3: TGCAGCGTTTCTAGCGACAGGGACAATCAGCCCCAGCATTTT.

The rearrangement links TRBV9 to TRBJ1-3, with D possibly TRBD1 on 5 matching bases. This CDR3 is built from 14 residues. The V and J ends lost 4 bases and 0 bases respectively, with 8 bases between them. Germline assignment: CDR1 SGDLS and CDR2 YYNGEE. The CDR3 DNA reads as TGTGCCAGCAGCCCTACAGGCTCTGGAAACACCATATATTTT. Translation gives CASSPTGSGNTIYF.

J is TRBJ2-1 and V is TRBV24-1; 11 nucleotides agree with TRBD2. Germline lookup yields CDR1 KGHDR and CDR2 SFDVKD. The CDR3 runs to 18 residues. The J segment lost 6 bases and the V segment lost 1 base, leaving 10 bases of the junction unmatched. The CDR3 sequence is CATSDFYQGLADLNEQFF. For the CDR3, the DNA is TGTGCCACCAGTGATTTTTACCAGGGACTAGCGGACCTCAATGAGCAGTTCTTC.

The gene calls are TRBV15 and TRBJ2-2; D is possibly TRBD2 (6 bases). The CDR3 runs to 17 residues. Looked up from germline, CDR1 is LNHNV and CDR2 is YYDKDF (reference sequence). Trimming cost V 1 base and J 3 bases, with 15 bases left between them. The CDR3 loop is CATSRAEGRGYTGELFF. CDR3 sequence (DNA): TGTGCCACCAGCAGAGCGGAGGGCCGGGGATACACCGGGGAGCTGTTTTTT.

V usage is TRBV7-3 and J usage is TRBJ2-5; tentatively, D is TRBD1 (6 bases). Germline CDR1 reads SGHTA; CDR2 reads FQGTGA. The CDR3 runs 15 residues. V was trimmed by 6 bases and J by 2 bases, leaving 16 bases between them. The CDR3 region has the DNA TGTGCCAGCAGTCAAGCAGGGGTCCCACAAGAGACCCAGTACTTC. Translating it yields CASSQAGVPQETQYF.

There are a few counts of this clone. The chain employs TRBV5-4 and TRBJ2-5; 9 nucleotides line up with TRBD2. CDR3 size: 16 residues. V lost 4 bases and J lost 7; bases outside the gene matches: 14. Germline V gives CDR1 SGHNT, CDR2 YYREEE (reference sequence). The CDR3 bases are TGTGCCAGCAGCGCCGGTTTGGGCGGGGGGGCCGGGACCCAGTACTTC. Translating it yields CASSAGLGGGAGTQYF.